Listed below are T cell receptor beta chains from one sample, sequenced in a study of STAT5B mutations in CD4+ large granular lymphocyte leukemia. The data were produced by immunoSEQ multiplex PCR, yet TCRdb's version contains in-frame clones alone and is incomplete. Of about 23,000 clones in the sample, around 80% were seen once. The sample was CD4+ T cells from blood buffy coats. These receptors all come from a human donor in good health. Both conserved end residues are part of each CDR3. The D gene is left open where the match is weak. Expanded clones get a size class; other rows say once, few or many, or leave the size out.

CDR3aa: CASSWPSGSSYNEQFF
CDR3nt: TGTGCCAGCAGCTGGCCTAGCGGGAGTTCCTACAATGAGCAGTTCTTC
j_gene: TRBJ2-1
d_gene: TRBD2
abundance: -
v_gene: TRBV7-9

CDR3aa: CASSSKGLAGVREQFF
CDR3nt: TGTGCCAGCAGTTCTAAAGGACTAGCGGGAGTCCGTGAGCAGTTCTTC
j_gene: TRBJ2-1
d_gene: TRBD2
abundance: -
v_gene: TRBV27

CDR3aa: CASSEARTYTGELFF
CDR3nt: TGTGCCAGCAGTGAAGCCAGGACTTACACCGGGGAGCTGTTTTTT
j_gene: TRBJ2-2
d_gene: -
abundance: -
v_gene: TRBV6-1

CDR3aa: CASSLMGGHEQYF
CDR3nt: TGCGCCAGCAGCTTGATGGGGGGCCACGAGCAGTACTTC
j_gene: TRBJ2-7
d_gene: -
abundance: -
v_gene: TRBV5-1

CDR3aa: CAWESRQGKNTEAFF
CDR3nt: TGTGCCTGGGAATCCCGACAGGGAAAGAACACTGAAGCTTTCTTT
j_gene: TRBJ1-1
d_gene: TRBD1
abundance: few
v_gene: TRBV30

CDR3aa: CASSQLGQNNEKLFF
CDR3nt: TGTGCCAGCAGTCAGTTGGGACAGAATAATGAAAAACTGTTTTTT
j_gene: TRBJ1-4
d_gene: TRBD1
abundance: -
v_gene: TRBV2

CDR3aa: CSVERGRGGYEQYF
CDR3nt: TGCAGCGTTGAAAGGGGGAGGGGGGGCTACGAGCAGTACTTC
j_gene: TRBJ2-7
d_gene: -
abundance: -
v_gene: TRBV29-1

CDR3aa: CASSSSPRLAAEFF
CDR3nt: TGTGCCAGCAGCTCCTCACCTAGACTAGCGGCGGAGTTCTTC
j_gene: TRBJ2-1
d_gene: TRBD2
abundance: -
v_gene: TRBV7-8

CDR3aa: CASSGGTSGSYETQYF
CDR3nt: TGTGCCAGCAGCGGCGGGACTAGCGGGAGTTACGAGACCCAGTACTTC
j_gene: TRBJ2-5
d_gene: TRBD2
abundance: -
v_gene: TRBV5-4

CDR3aa: CASSSSRDGRLNTEAFF
CDR3nt: TGTGCCAGCAGCTCGAGCCGGGACGGCCGGTTGAACACTGAAGCTTTCTTT
j_gene: TRBJ1-1
d_gene: -
abundance: -
v_gene: TRBV11-2

CDR3aa: CASSGLSVGTEAFF
CDR3nt: TGTGCCAGTTCGGGGTTGTCAGTCGGCACTGAAGCTTTCTTT
j_gene: TRBJ1-1
d_gene: -
abundance: -
v_gene: TRBV6-1

CDR3aa: CASSPQGARLSGYTF
CDR3nt: TGTGCCAGCTCACCACAGGGAGCACGGCTGAGTGGCTACACCTTC
j_gene: TRBJ1-2
d_gene: -
abundance: -
v_gene: TRBV18

CDR3aa: CASSATGLAGGPVEQYF
CDR3nt: TGTGCCAGCAGCGCGACGGGACTAGCGGGAGGGCCCGTCGAGCAGTACTTC
j_gene: TRBJ2-7
d_gene: TRBD2
abundance: -
v_gene: TRBV5-6

CDR3aa: CASSLGGESTDTQYF
CDR3nt: TGTGCCAGCAGCTTAGGAGGAGAGAGCACAGATACGCAGTATTTT
j_gene: TRBJ2-3
d_gene: -
abundance: -
v_gene: TRBV11-2

CDR3aa: CASSLDASAVTEAFF
CDR3nt: TGTGCCAGCAGCCTGGATGCCAGTGCTGTCACTGAAGCTTTCTTT
j_gene: TRBJ1-1
d_gene: -
abundance: -
v_gene: TRBV2

CDR3aa: CASSPRTGMRSNQPQHF
CDR3nt: TGTGCCAGTAGTCCGCGGACAGGGATGAGGAGCAATCAGCCCCAGCATTTT
j_gene: TRBJ1-5
d_gene: TRBD1
abundance: few
v_gene: TRBV19

CDR3aa: CASSTGQRETQYF
CDR3nt: TGTGCCAGTAGTACGGGGCAGAGGGAGACCCAGTACTTC
j_gene: TRBJ2-5
d_gene: -
abundance: -
v_gene: TRBV19

CDR3aa: CASSQDPGGKGYEQYF
CDR3nt: TGCGCCAGCAGCCAAGATCCCGGCGGCAAAGGCTACGAGCAGTACTTC
j_gene: TRBJ2-7
d_gene: -
abundance: once
v_gene: TRBV4-1

CDR3aa: CASSPRLERETQYF
CDR3nt: TGTGCCAGCAGCCCCAGACTAGAGAGAGAGACCCAGTACTTC
j_gene: TRBJ2-5
d_gene: -
abundance: -
v_gene: TRBV9

CDR3aa: CASSTPGQGLGEQYF
CDR3nt: TGTGCCAGTAGTACTCCGGGACAGGGGCTGGGTGAGCAGTACTTC
j_gene: TRBJ2-7
d_gene: TRBD1
abundance: -
v_gene: TRBV19

CDR3aa: CASSYLGQETYTF
CDR3nt: TGTGCCAGCAGTTATCTGGGACAAGAAACCTACACCTTC
j_gene: TRBJ1-2
d_gene: -
abundance: -
v_gene: TRBV6-5

CDR3aa: CASSLVGEFTDTQYF
CDR3nt: TGTGCCAGCAGCTTAGTCGGGGAGTTCACAGATACGCAGTATTTT
j_gene: TRBJ2-3
d_gene: -
abundance: -
v_gene: TRBV11-2

CDR3aa: CASRLAGGSAETQYF
CDR3nt: TGCGCCAGCAGACTAGCGGGAGGTTCGGCAGAGACCCAGTACTTC
j_gene: TRBJ2-5
d_gene: TRBD2
abundance: -
v_gene: TRBV5-1

CDR3aa: CASSVGQGRETQYF
CDR3nt: TGTGCCAGCAGTGTGGGACAGGGACGAGAGACCCAGTACTTC
j_gene: TRBJ2-5
d_gene: TRBD1
abundance: -
v_gene: TRBV6-1

CDR3aa: CASSLKSWTANYGYTF
CDR3nt: TGTGCCAGCAGCTTAAAGTCCTGGACAGCTAACTATGGCTACACCTTC
j_gene: TRBJ1-2
d_gene: -
abundance: -
v_gene: TRBV5-8